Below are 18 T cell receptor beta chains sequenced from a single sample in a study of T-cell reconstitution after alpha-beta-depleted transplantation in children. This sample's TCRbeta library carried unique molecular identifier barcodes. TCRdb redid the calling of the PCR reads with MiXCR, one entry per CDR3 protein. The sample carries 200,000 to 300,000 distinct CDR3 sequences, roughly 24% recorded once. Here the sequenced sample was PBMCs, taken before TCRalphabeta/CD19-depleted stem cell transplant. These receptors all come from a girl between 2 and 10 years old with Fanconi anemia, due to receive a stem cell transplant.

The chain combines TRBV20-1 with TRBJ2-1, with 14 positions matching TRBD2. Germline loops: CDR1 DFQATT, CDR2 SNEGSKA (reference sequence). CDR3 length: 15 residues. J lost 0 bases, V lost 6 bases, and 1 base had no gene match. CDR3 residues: CSAGTSGSSYNEQFF. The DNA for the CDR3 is TGCAGTGCCGGGACTAGCGGGAGCTCCTACAATGAGCAGTTCTTC.

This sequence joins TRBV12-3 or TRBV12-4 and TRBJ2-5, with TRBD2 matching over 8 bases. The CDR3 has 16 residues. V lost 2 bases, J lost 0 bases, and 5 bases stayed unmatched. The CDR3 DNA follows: TGTGCCAGCAGTTTATCCGGACTAGCCCACCAAGAGACCCAGTACTTC. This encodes CASSLSGLAHQETQYF.

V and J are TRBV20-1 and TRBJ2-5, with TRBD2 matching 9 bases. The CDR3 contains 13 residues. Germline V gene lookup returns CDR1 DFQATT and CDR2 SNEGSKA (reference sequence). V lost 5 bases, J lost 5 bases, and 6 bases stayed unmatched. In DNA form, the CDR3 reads TGCAGTGCTCCCAGCGGGGGGTTGGAGACCCAGTACTTC. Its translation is CSAPSGGLETQYF.

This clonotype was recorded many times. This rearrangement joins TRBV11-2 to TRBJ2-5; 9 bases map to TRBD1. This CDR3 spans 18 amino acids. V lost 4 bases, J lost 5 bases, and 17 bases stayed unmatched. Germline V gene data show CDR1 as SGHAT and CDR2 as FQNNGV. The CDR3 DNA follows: TGTGCCAGCAGCTCAAACGTCGTGGGCACAGGGGGCAGGGAGACCCAGTACTTC. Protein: CASSSNVVGTGGRETQYF. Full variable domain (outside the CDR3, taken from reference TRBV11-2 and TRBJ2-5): EAGVAQSPRYKIIEKRQSVAFWCNPISGHATLYWYQQILGQGPKLLIQFQNNGVVDDSQLPKDRFSAERLKGVDSTLKIQPAKLEDSAVYLCASSSNVVGTGGRETQYFGPGTRLLVL.

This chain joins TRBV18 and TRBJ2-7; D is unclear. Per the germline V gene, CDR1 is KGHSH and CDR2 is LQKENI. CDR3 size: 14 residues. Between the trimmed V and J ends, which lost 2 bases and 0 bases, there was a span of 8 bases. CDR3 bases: TGTGCCAGCTCACCAACTTGGGTCTCCTACGAGCAGTACTTC. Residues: CASSPTWVSYEQYF.

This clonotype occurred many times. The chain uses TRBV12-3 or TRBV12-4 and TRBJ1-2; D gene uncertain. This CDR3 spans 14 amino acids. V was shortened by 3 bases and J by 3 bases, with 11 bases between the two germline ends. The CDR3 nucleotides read TGTGCCAGCAGTTTGGTGGGCGCCTACTATGGCTACACCTTC. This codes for CASSLVGAYYGYTF.

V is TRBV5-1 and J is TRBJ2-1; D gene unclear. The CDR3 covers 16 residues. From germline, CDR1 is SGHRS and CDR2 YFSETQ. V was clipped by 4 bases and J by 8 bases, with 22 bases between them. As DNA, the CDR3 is TGCGCCAGCAGCCCCCCTTTTGGGAACCGACGGGATGAGCAGTTCTTC. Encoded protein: CASSPPFGNRRDEQFF.

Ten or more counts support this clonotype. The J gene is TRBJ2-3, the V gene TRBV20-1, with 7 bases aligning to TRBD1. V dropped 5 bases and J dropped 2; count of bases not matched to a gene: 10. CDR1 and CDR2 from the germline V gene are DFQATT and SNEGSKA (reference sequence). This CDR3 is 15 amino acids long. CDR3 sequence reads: CSAGHNRGPTDTQYF. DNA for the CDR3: TGCAGTGCTGGGCACAACAGGGGACCCACAGATACGCAGTATTTT.

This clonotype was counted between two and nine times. DNA for the CDR3: TGTGCCAGCAGCCCCAAAGCGTACACAGATACGCAGTATTTT. It translates to CASSPKAYTDTQYF. The gene calls are TRBV7-2 and TRBJ2-3; no clear D gene. V lost 5 bases and J 2 bases, leaving 11 bases between the germline ends. The germline V gene encodes CDR1 SGHTA and CDR2 FQGNSA. The CDR3 is 14 residues long.

The CDR3 coding sequence is TGCGCCAGCAGCTTGGAAGCAGGGGAGAACTACGAGCAGTACTTC. Translated: CASSLEAGENYEQYF. V is TRBV5-1 and J is TRBJ2-7; possibly TRBD1 for D (6 bases). V lost 0 bases and J 3 bases, leaving 13 bases between the germline ends. Germline CDR1 is SGHRS and CDR2 is YFSETQ. CDR3 length: 15 residues. Combining the CDR3 with reference TRBV5-1 and TRBJ2-7 gives the whole variable domain KAGVTQTPRYLIKTRGQQVTLSCSPISGHRSVSWYQQTPGQGLQFLFEYFSETQRNKGNFPGRFSGRQFSNSRSEMNVSTLELGDSALYLCASSLEAGENYEQYFGPGTRLTVT.

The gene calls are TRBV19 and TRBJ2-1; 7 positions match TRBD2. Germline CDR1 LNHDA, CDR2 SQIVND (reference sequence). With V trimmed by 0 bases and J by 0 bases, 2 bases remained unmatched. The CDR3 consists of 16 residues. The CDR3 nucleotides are TGTGCCAGTAGTATAGACGGCGGGGGCTCCTACAATGAGCAGTTCTTC. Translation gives CASSIDGGGSYNEQFF.

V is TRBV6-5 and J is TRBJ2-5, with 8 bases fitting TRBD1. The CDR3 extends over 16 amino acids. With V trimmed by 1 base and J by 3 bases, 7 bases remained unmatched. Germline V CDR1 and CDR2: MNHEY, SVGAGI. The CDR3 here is CASSYYRDRGKETQYF. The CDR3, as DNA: TGTGCCAGCAGTTACTACCGTGACAGGGGAAAAGAGACCCAGTACTTC.

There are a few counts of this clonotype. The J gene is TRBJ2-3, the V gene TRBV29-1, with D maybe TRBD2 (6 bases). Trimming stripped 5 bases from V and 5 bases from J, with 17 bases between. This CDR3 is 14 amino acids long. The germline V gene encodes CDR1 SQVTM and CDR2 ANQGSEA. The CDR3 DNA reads TGCAGCGTTCATAGGGGCGGGAACGGAGATACGCAGTATTTT. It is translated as CSVHRGGNGDTQYF.

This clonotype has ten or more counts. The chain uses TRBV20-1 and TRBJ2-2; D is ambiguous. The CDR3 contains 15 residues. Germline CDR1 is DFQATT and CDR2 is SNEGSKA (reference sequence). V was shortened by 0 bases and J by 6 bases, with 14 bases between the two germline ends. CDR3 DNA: TGCAGTGCTAGAGATCAATCCAGTTGGGCCGGGGAGCTGTTTTTT. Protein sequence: CSARDQSSWAGELFF.

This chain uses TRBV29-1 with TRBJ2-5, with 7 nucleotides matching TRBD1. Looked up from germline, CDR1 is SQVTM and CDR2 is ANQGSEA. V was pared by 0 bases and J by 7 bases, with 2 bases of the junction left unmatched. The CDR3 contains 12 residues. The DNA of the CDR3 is TGCAGCGTTGAAGAGGCAGGGGGGACCCAGTACTTC. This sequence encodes CSVEEAGGTQYF. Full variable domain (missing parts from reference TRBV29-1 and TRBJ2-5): SAVISQKPSRDICQRGTSLTIQCQVDSQVTMMFWYRQQPGQSLTLIATANQGSEATYESGFVIDKFPISRPNLTFSTLTVSNMSPEDSSIYLCSVEEAGGTQYFGPGTRLLVL.

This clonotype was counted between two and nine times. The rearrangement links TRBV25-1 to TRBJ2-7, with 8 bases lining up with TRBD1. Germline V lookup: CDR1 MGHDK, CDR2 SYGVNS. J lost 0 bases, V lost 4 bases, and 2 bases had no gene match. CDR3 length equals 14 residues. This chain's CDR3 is CASSGDRTSYEQYF. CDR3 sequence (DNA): TGTGCCAGCAGTGGGGACAGGACCTCCTACGAGCAGTACTTC.

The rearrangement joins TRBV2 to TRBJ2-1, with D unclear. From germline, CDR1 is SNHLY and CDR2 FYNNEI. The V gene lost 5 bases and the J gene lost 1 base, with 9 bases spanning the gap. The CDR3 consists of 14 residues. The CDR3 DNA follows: TGTGCCAGCAGTTTACGATTGTCCTACAATGAGCAGTTCTTC. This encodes CASSLRLSYNEQFF.

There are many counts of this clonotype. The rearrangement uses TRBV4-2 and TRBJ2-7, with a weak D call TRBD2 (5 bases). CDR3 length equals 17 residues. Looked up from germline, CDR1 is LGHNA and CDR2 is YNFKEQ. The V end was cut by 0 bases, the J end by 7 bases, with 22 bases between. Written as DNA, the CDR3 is TGTGCCAGCAGCCAAGATCGGCAGGCGGAGGTACCCTGGGAGCAGTACTTC. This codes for CASSQDRQAEVPWEQYF.